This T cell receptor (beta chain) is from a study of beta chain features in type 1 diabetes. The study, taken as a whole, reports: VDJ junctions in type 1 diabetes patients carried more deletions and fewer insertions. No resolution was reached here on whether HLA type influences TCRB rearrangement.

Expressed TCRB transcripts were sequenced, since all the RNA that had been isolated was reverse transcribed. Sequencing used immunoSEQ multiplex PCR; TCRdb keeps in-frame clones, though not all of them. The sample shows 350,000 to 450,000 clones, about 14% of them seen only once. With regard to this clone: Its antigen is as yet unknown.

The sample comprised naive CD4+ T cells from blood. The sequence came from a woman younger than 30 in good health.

The CDR3: CSVESSAASYNEQFF. CDR3 DNA sequence: TGCAGCGTTGAATCGAGCGCAGCCTCCTACAATGAGCAGTTCTTC. The chain joins TRBV29-1 to TRBJ2-1; D is undetermined. Trimming stripped 2 bases from V and 0 bases from J, with 11 bases between. Germline V gene data show CDR1 as SQVTM and CDR2 as ANQGSEA. This CDR3 has 15 residues.